This TCR beta chain was profiled in a study of early T cells in non-severe SARS-CoV-2 infection. Looked up from germline, CDR1 is MNHEY and CDR2 is SVGEGT. V lost 6 bases to trimming and J lost 4 bases, with 12 bases between them. CDR3 size: 14 residues. Individual cDNA molecules received unique molecular identifiers during library preparation. One entry per CDR3 protein, called by TCRdb with MiXCR from the 5' RACE reads. Among tens of thousands of distinct CDR3 sequences listed, about 11% were seen once. Material for sequencing was whole blood. This chain joins TRBV6-2 or TRBV6-3 and TRBJ2-2, with D uncertain. The receptor's source is an adult who was a healthcare worker with PCR-confirmed SARS-CoV-2 infection or an uninfected control (not recorded which). The CDR3 reads CASSRRAFTGELFF. In DNA, the CDR3 is TGTGCCAGCAGCCGCCGAGCGTTCACCGGGGAGCTGTTTTTT.